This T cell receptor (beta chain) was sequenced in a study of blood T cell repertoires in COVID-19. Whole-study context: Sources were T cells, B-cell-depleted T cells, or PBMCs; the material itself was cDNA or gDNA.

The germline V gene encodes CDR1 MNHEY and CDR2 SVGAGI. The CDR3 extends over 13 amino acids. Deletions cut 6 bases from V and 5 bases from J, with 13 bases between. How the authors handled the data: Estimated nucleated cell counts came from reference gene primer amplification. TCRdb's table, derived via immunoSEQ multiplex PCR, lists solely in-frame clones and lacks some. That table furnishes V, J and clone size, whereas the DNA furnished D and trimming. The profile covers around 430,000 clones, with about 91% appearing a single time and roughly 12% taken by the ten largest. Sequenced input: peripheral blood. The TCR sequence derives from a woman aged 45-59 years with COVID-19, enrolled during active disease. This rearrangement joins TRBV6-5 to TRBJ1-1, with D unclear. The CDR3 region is CASRPGRGTEAFF. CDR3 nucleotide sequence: TGTGCCAGCAGACCCGGACGAGGGACTGAAGCTTTCTTT.